One and the same sample provided the 27 T cell receptor beta chains below, sequenced in a study of blood T cell repertoires in COVID-19. Libraries were prepared by immunoSEQ multiplex PCR; TCRdb keeps only in-frame clonotypes and omits some of them. In the table there are 200,000 to 250,000 clones, approximately 80% of which are singletons. Sequencing was performed on PBMCs or T cells enriched from blood (not recorded which). The receptors originated from a man aged 55 to 70 who had recovered from COVID-19.

This chain uses TRBV6-5 with TRBJ2-7, with D maybe TRBD1 (6 bases). Germline loops: CDR1 MNHEY, CDR2 SVGAGI. V was shortened by 0 bases and J by 0 bases, with 12 bases between the two germline ends. The CDR3 length is 16 residues. CDR3 protein: CASSYSITGNSYEQYF. The CDR3 DNA is TGTGCCAGCAGTTACTCGATCACAGGGAACTCCTACGAGCAGTACTTC.

The J gene is TRBJ1-2, the V gene TRBV7-3; a weak D match, TRBD1 (6 bases). Germline V gene lookup returns CDR1 SGHTA and CDR2 FQGTGA. Trimming left V 0 bases short and J 5 bases short, with 7 bases between. The CDR3 has 13 amino acids. CDR3 protein: CASSLTGGYGYTF. CDR3 DNA: TGTGCCAGCAGCTTAACAGGGGGATATGGCTACACCTTC.

The chain joins TRBV3-1 (or the pseudogene TRBV3-2) to TRBJ2-5; 11 bases agree with TRBD2. V lost 1 base, J lost 3 bases, and 10 bases stayed unmatched. The length of the CDR3 is 18 residues. Germline loops: CDR1 LGHDT, CDR2 YNNKEL (reference sequence). CDR3 loop: CASSQVSVAGGLEETQYF. The CDR3 DNA reads as TGTGCCAGCAGCCAAGTCTCAGTAGCGGGGGGGCTCGAAGAGACCCAGTACTTC.

This clone was counted between two and nine times. This sequence joins TRBV19 and TRBJ1-2, with TRBD1 identical over 7 bases. Germline CDR1 LNHDA, CDR2 SQIVND (reference sequence). The CDR3 contains 13 residues. Trimming took 3 bases from V and 3 from J; bases not matched to a gene: 1. The CDR3 region has the DNA TGTGCCAGTAGTATGGGACAGCACTATGGCTACACCTTC. Translating gives CASSMGQHYGYTF. The full variable domain, its missing parts supplied by reference TRBV19 and TRBJ1-2, is DGGITQSPKYLFRKEGQNVTLSCEQNLNHDAMYWYRQDPGQGLRLIYYSQIVNDFQKGDIAEGYSVSREKKESFPLTVTSAQKNPTAFYLCASSMGQHYGYTFGSGTRLTVV.

The chain combines TRBV5-1 with TRBJ1-2; 7 bases map to TRBD1. The CDR3 runs 14 residues. Trimming at V came to 1 base and at J to 8 bases, leaving 8 bases not matched to a gene. The V gene's germline CDR1 is SGHRS and CDR2 YFSETQ. CDR3 residues: CASSLQGTDRGYTF. The CDR3 bases are TGCGCCAGCAGCTTGCAGGGTACGGACAGGGGCTACACCTTC.

The CDR3 DNA reads TGTGCCAGCAGCCGACGGACAGCCAGTAACACCGGGGAGCTGTTTTTT. Protein: CASSRRTASNTGELFF. V is TRBV3-1 (or the pseudogene TRBV3-2) and J is TRBJ2-2, with D tentatively TRBD1 (6 bases). V gave up 4 bases and J gave up 2 bases, with 14 bases separating them. The CDR3 loop spans 16 amino acids. CDR1 and CDR2 (germline): LGHDT, YNNKEL (reference sequence).

This sequence joins TRBV15 and TRBJ2-3; a possible D gene is TRBD1 (5 bases). V shed 6 bases and J shed 0 bases, with 13 bases lying between them. Germline V CDR1 and CDR2: LNHNV, YYDKDF (reference sequence). The CDR3 extends over 15 amino acids. DNA for the CDR3: TGTGCCACCAGAGATGGACACCACAGCACAGATACGCAGTATTTT. Translation: CATRDGHHSTDTQYF.

The chain uses TRBV24-1 and TRBJ2-5; 8 bases map to TRBD2. Germline CDR1 and CDR2: KGHDR and SFDVKD. Trimming at V came to 5 bases and at J to 2 bases, leaving 6 bases not matched to a gene. The CDR3 has 15 amino acids. CDR3 protein: CATSVRGEGQETQYF. In DNA form, the CDR3 reads TGTGCCACCAGTGTGCGGGGGGAAGGACAAGAGACCCAGTACTTC.

The chain recombines TRBV7-9 with TRBJ1-2; D is perhaps TRBD1 (6 bases). This CDR3 contains 14 residues. The V and J ends lost 3 bases and 5 bases respectively, with 13 bases between them. Germline V lookup: CDR1 SEHNR, CDR2 FQNEAQ (reference sequence). The CDR3 loop reads CASSLRTERYGYTF. CDR3 coding DNA: TGTGCCAGCAGCTTGCGGACAGAACGATATGGCTACACCTTC. The full variable domain, its missing parts supplied by reference TRBV7-9 and TRBJ1-2, is DTGVSQNPRHKITKRGQNVTFRCDPISEHNRLYWYRQTLGQGPEFLTYFQNEAQLEKSRLLSDRFSAERPKGSFSTLEIQRTEQGDSAMYLCASSLRTERYGYTFGSGTRLTVV.

J is TRBJ2-1 and V is TRBV10-3; 9 bases line up with TRBD2. The CDR3 contains 15 residues. Germline trimming cut 8 bases from V and 8 bases from J; bases unmatched to any gene: 13. Germline lookup yields CDR1 ENHRY and CDR2 SYGVKD. The DNA for the CDR3 is TGTGCCATCGGGAGCGATAGCGGGGGACGGGATGAGCAGTTCTTC. Translated: CAIGSDSGGRDEQFF.

The chain joins TRBV5-4 to TRBJ2-2, with D maybe TRBD1 (5 bases). The V and J ends lost 3 bases and 5 bases respectively, with 17 bases between them. Germline CDR1 is SGHNT and CDR2 is YYREEE (reference sequence). The CDR3 is 16 residues long. CDR3 sequence (DNA): TGTGCCAGCAGCTCGGACACCGGTTATGTTACCGGGGAGCTGTTTTTT. Protein: CASSSDTGYVTGELFF.

This clone was observed a single time. V usage is TRBV6-6 and J usage is TRBJ1-1; D unclear. Trimming shortened V by 0 bases and J by 5 bases, and 10 bases separated the two germline ends. The CDR3 covers 14 residues. Germline CDR1 is MNHNY and CDR2 is SVGAGI (reference sequence). The CDR3: CASSYSRGGTEAFF. CDR3 in DNA: TGTGCCAGCAGTTACTCCCGGGGAGGTACTGAAGCTTTCTTT.

The chain couples TRBV19 to TRBJ1-1, with D possibly matching TRBD1 (5 bases). V dropped 4 bases and J dropped 5 bases, with 14 bases sitting between them. The CDR3 loop spans 14 amino acids. CDR1 is LNHDA, CDR2 SQIVND, per germline (reference sequence). CDR3 sequence (DNA): TGTGCCAGTAGTAATGGGCAGGGCGGAACTGAAGCTTTCTTT. Protein: CASSNGQGGTEAFF. Variable domain in full (rest from reference TRBV19 and TRBJ1-1): DGGITQSPKYLFRKEGQNVTLSCEQNLNHDAMYWYRQDPGQGLRLIYYSQIVNDFQKGDIAEGYSVSREKKESFPLTVTSAQKNPTAFYLCASSNGQGGTEAFFGQGTRLTVV.

The V gene is TRBV19, the J gene TRBJ1-2; D uncertain. Germline lookup yields CDR1 LNHDA and CDR2 SQIVND (reference sequence). V was cut by 6 bases and J by 7 bases, with 15 bases left in between. CDR3 length: 13 residues. CDR3 amino acids: CASSPGRGLGYTF. In DNA form, the CDR3 reads TGTGCCAGTAGCCCCGGGAGAGGCCTTGGCTACACCTTC. Drawing the rest from reference TRBV19 and TRBJ1-2, the complete variable domain is DGGITQSPKYLFRKEGQNVTLSCEQNLNHDAMYWYRQDPGQGLRLIYYSQIVNDFQKGDIAEGYSVSREKKESFPLTVTSAQKNPTAFYLCASSPGRGLGYTFGSGTRLTVV.

The chain uses TRBV12-3 or TRBV12-4 and TRBJ2-7, with unresolved D. CDR3 length equals 13 residues. The V end was cut by 0 bases, the J end by 3 bases, with 6 bases between. CDR3 DNA: TGTGCCAGCAGTTTAGCGGCAGGCTACGAGCAGTACTTC. Protein product: CASSLAAGYEQYF.

The V gene is TRBV15, the J gene TRBJ2-6; 10 nucleotides agree with TRBD1. The V gene's germline CDR1 is LNHNV and CDR2 YYDKDF (reference sequence). V trimming: 0 bases; J trimming: 3 bases; junction bases outside the gene matches: 2. The CDR3 consists of 17 residues. CDR3 sequence (DNA): TGTGCCACCAGCAGAGAGGGACAGGGGTTTGGGGCCAACGTCCTGACTTTC. Its protein product is CATSREGQGFGANVLTF.

The chain has TRBV5-8 and TRBJ2-1, with TRBD2 matching 8 bases. The CDR3 loop spans 15 amino acids. The ends lost 0 bases at V and 9 bases at J; junction bases unmatched: 8. CDR1 SGHTS and CDR2 YDEGEE come from the germline V gene. This CDR3 is CASSLDYGGATEQFF. The CDR3 nucleotides are TGTGCCAGCAGCTTGGACTACGGGGGGGCCACTGAGCAGTTCTTC.

The rearrangement uses TRBV5-5 and TRBJ1-1; 11 nucleotides agree with TRBD1. The CDR3 is 16 residues long. J was trimmed by 4 bases and V by 3 bases; bases with no gene match: 8. The germline V gene encodes CDR1 SGHKS and CDR2 YYEKEE (reference sequence). Here the CDR3 DNA reads TGTGCCAGCAGCTCCCGGACAGGGGGCTTGGTCACTGAAGCTTTCTTT. It specifies CASSSRTGGLVTEAFF. The full variable domain, in which reference TRBV5-5 and TRBJ1-1 provide the parts outside the CDR3, is DAGVTQSPTHLIKTRGQQVTLRCSPISGHKSVSWYQQVLGQGPQFIFQYYEKEERGRGNFPDRFSARQFPNYSSELNVNALLLGDSALYLCASSSRTGGLVTEAFFGQGTRLTVV.

CDR3 coding DNA: TGTGCCAGCAGCCAGACTAGCGGGAAAGAGACCCAGTACTTC. Translation gives CASSQTSGKETQYF. This chain connects TRBV7-9 to TRBJ2-5, with 11 bases lining up with TRBD2. CDR3 length: 14 residues. Germline trimming cut 5 bases from V and 3 bases from J; bases unmatched to any gene: 2. CDR1 is SEHNR and CDR2 is FQNEAQ in the germline V gene (reference sequence). The whole variable domain, remainder taken from reference TRBV7-9 and TRBJ2-5, is DTGVSQNPRHKITKRGQNVTFRCDPISEHNRLYWYRQTLGQGPEFLTYFQNEAQLEKSRLLSDRFSAERPKGSFSTLEIQRTEQGDSAMYLCASSQTSGKETQYFGPGTRLLVL.

This clone showed up just a few times. The chain joins TRBV11-3 to TRBJ1-1; weak D call: TRBD1 (5 bases). Germline lookup yields CDR1 SGHNT and CDR2 YENEEA. V was shortened by 3 bases and J by 2 bases, with 13 bases between the two germline ends. The CDR3 totals 15 residues. CDR3 region: CASSFRAGGNTEAFF. The CDR3 bases are TGTGCCAGCAGCTTCCGGGCGGGGGGAAACACTGAAGCTTTCTTT.

This chain uses TRBV3-1 (or the pseudogene TRBV3-2) with TRBJ1-1; D is unresolved. The V gene's germline CDR1 is LGHDT and CDR2 YNNKEL (reference sequence). The CDR3 totals 14 residues. With 3 bases removed from V and 5 bases from J, the gap between germline ends came to 13 bases. The CDR3 DNA is TGTGCCAGCAGCCACGGTTGGGGAGGGACTGAAGCTTTCTTT. This sequence encodes CASSHGWGGTEAFF.

The rearrangement joins TRBV5-6 to TRBJ2-3; D is undetermined. CDR3 length equals 16 residues. Per germline, CDR1 SGHDT and CDR2 YYEEEE. Trimming cost V 3 bases and J 1 base, with 15 bases left between them. CDR3 region: CASSSLNDIGTDTQYF. The CDR3 coding sequence is TGTGCCAGCAGCTCTCTAAACGACATTGGCACAGATACGCAGTATTTT.

This clone has a single count. This rearrangement joins TRBV7-6 to TRBJ2-2; D may be TRBD1 (5 bases). The CDR3 loop spans 15 amino acids. The V end lost 5 bases, the J end lost 6 bases, and 16 bases lay between the germline ends. Germline CDR1 SGHVS, CDR2 FNYEAQ. The CDR3 bases are TGTGCCAGCAGCGTATCCGATCAGGGCCCCGGGGAGCTGTTTTTT. This encodes CASSVSDQGPGELFF.

The rearrangement joins TRBV3-1 (or the pseudogene TRBV3-2) to TRBJ1-1; TRBD1 aligns across 7 bases. The CDR3 is 14 amino acids. From germline, CDR1 is LGHDT and CDR2 YNNKEL (reference sequence). J was trimmed by 1 base and V by 5 bases; bases with no gene match: 4. CDR3 protein: CASSYGQANTEAFF. The CDR3 DNA is TGTGCCAGCAGCTACGGACAGGCGAACACTGAAGCTTTCTTT.

CDR3 nucleotides: TGTGCCATCAGTGACCGGGGCTACGAGCAGTACTTC. Translation gives CAISDRGYEQYF. The chain has TRBV10-3 and TRBJ2-7; possibly TRBD2 for D (5 bases). V was trimmed by 3 bases and J by 3 bases, leaving 6 bases between them. This CDR3 is built from 12 residues. Germline V gene data show CDR1 as ENHRY and CDR2 as SYGVKD.

The rearrangement links TRBV11-3 to TRBJ2-1; 12 positions agree with TRBD2. The J segment lost 10 bases and the V segment lost 0 bases, leaving 7 bases of the junction unmatched. This CDR3 contains 16 residues. CDR1 SGHNT and CDR2 YENEEA come from the germline V gene. The CDR3 DNA reads as TGTGCCAGCAGCTTAGAGCTAGCGGGGGGGCCTTCCGAGCAGTTCTTC. Amino acids: CASSLELAGGPSEQFF.

The rearrangement links TRBV10-1 to TRBJ2-3; 10 nucleotides align to TRBD2. The CDR3 contains 15 residues. Germline V lookup: CDR1 WNHNN, CDR2 SYGVQD (reference sequence). J gave up 6 bases and V 6 bases, and 9 bases lay outside the gene matches. This chain's CDR3 is CASRASGSAVDTQYF. The CDR3 nucleotides read TGCGCCAGCAGGGCTAGCGGGAGTGCAGTGGATACGCAGTATTTT.